Given below is one T cell receptor (beta chain) in context. The assay was immunoSEQ multiplex PCR, and TCRdb's table has in-frame clones only and misses some. Of 200,000 to 250,000 clones listed, under 90% are singletons. This sample was taken from a study of blood T cell repertoires in COVID-19. Study-level information: Researchers got acute and convalescent COVID-19 samples from the United States, Italy and Spain.

The germline gives CDR1 SGHRS, CDR2 YFSETQ. The CDR3 has 14 residues. With 2 bases clipped from V and 8 bases from J, the junction kept 7 bases outside the gene matches. The source of this sequence is a woman aged 60 to 75 who had recovered from COVID-19. The genes are TRBV5-1 and TRBJ1-2; the match to TRBD1 covers 9 bases. Material: PBMCs or T cells enriched from blood (not recorded which). The CDR3 bases are TGCGCCAGCAGCTTCCCGGGACAGGGTGCCGGCTACACCTTC. Its translation is CASSFPGQGAGYTF.